This TCR beta chain was documented in a study of human T cells and chemical hapten exposure. The overall study: The study sensitized with 2% DPC on a roughly 2 cm by roughly 2 cm patch of upper inner arm skin.

Ten or more counts support this clonotype. Time point specified: patch test 1, 2 weeks after DPC sensitization. Treatment specified: therapeutic diphenylcyclopropenone sensitization with weekly scalp DPC. J lost 7 bases, V lost 5 bases, and 5 bases had no gene match. The CDR3 consists of 14 residues. The germline CDR1 and CDR2 sequences are LGHDT and YNNKEL (reference sequence). TCRdb re-analysed the RACE reads in MiXCR, keeping a single row per CDR3 protein. The sample has about 380,000 distinct CDR3 sequences; about 4.4% are singletons. Sample: whole blood, taken in connection with sensitization to the hapten diphenylcyclopropenone (DPC). This chain connects TRBV3-1 to TRBJ1-6; 7 bases match TRBD1. The origin of this receptor is a woman in her forties or fifties with alopecia areata. Some clones in this sample may be carry-over from other donors' samples. The DNA for the CDR3 is TGTGCCAGCAGCGAGACAGGGAGGAATTCACCCCTCCACTTT. Translation gives CASSETGRNSPLHF.